The next 9 T cell receptor beta chains were all read from a single sample in a study of cytomegalovirus exposure and HLA in healthy donors. Use of 60 Vbeta and 13 Jbeta primers characterized the PCR. Clones were sequenced by immunoSEQ multiplex PCR, and TCRdb holds only the in-frame ones, with some missing. The table shows about 99,000 clones, with over 60% occurring only once. Sequenced: PBMCs. The receptor source for this set is a man in his sixties in good health and CMV-seropositive.

This clone was recorded once. The chain links TRBV4-2 to TRBJ2-5, with 11 bases aligning to TRBD1. The CDR3 length is 16 residues. V was pared by 1 base and J by 2 bases, with 3 bases of the junction left unmatched. CDR1 and CDR2 (germline): LGHNA, YNFKEQ. The CDR3 sequence is CASSQVGQGGQETQYF. The CDR3, as DNA: TGTGCCAGCAGCCAAGTGGGACAGGGGGGACAAGAGACCCAGTACTTC.

This clone showed up just once. The chain links TRBV29-1 to TRBJ1-4; D unclear. Germline V gene data show CDR1 as SQVTM and CDR2 as ANQGSEA. The CDR3 runs 13 residues. V was clipped by 4 bases and J by 0 bases, with 6 bases between them. The DNA of the CDR3 is TGCAGCGTTGCTCAGACAACTAATGAAAAACTGTTTTTT. It is translated as CSVAQTTNEKLFF.

The chain has TRBV9 and TRBJ2-7; D is uncertain. CDR3 length equals 13 residues. The V gene's germline CDR1 is SGDLS and CDR2 YYNGEE. V lost 0 bases and J 1 base, leaving 5 bases between the germline ends. CDR3 region: CASSVGGSYEQYF. The CDR3 bases are TGTGCCAGCAGCGTAGGAGGTTCCTACGAGCAGTACTTC.

The chain joins TRBV19 to TRBJ1-5; TRBD1 matches at 11 bases. Germline CDR1 and CDR2: LNHDA and SQIVND (reference sequence). This CDR3 is built from 15 residues. Trimming at V came to 3 bases and at J to 4 bases, leaving 2 bases not matched to a gene. CDR3 nucleotide sequence: TGTGCCAGTAGTATCGGGACAGGGGGGAATCAGCCCCAGCATTTT. It yields the protein CASSIGTGGNQPQHF.

V gene TRBV6-6 combines with J gene TRBJ1-6; weak D call: TRBD1 (5 bases). The V end lost 2 bases, the J end lost 5 bases, and 13 bases lay between the germline ends. The CDR3 length is 16 residues. From germline, CDR1 is MNHNY and CDR2 SVGAGI (reference sequence). The CDR3 nucleotides read TGTGCCAGCAGTTACCCTCAGGGAAGGGATAATTCACCCCTCCACTTT. Its protein product is CASSYPQGRDNSPLHF.

The count of this clone is one. The rearrangement links TRBV30 to TRBJ2-4; tentatively, D is TRBD2 (5 bases). The V and J ends lost 4 bases and 2 bases respectively, with 15 bases between them. Looked up from germline, CDR1 is GTSNPN and CDR2 is SVGIG (reference sequence). The CDR3 is 15 amino acids. The chain's CDR3 is CAWTYRGTSKNIQYF. CDR3 nucleotide sequence: TGTGCCTGGACCTACCGGGGTACCTCCAAAAACATTCAGTACTTC.

The rearrangement links TRBV4-1 to TRBJ1-2; unclear D gene. The V end was cut by 4 bases, the J end by 5 bases, with 20 bases between. Germline lookup yields CDR1 MGHRA and CDR2 YSYEKL. The CDR3 is made up of 16 amino acids. The DNA of the CDR3 is TGCGCCAGCAGCCCTACGCTCACGTGGGGAGAGTATGGCTACACCTTC. Translation: CASSPTLTWGEYGYTF.

This clone was counted ten times or more. This chain links TRBV5-4 with TRBJ2-7; 7 nucleotides match TRBD1. Germline assignment: CDR1 SGHNT and CDR2 YYREEE (reference sequence). The CDR3 spans 15 residues. V was clipped by 1 base and J by 2 bases; unmatched bases: 6. As DNA, the CDR3 is TGTGCCAGCAGCTTGCCGGGACAGACCACCTACGAGCAGTACTTC. Protein product: CASSLPGQTTYEQYF. The full variable domain, in which reference TRBV5-4 and TRBJ2-7 provide the parts outside the CDR3, is ETGVTQSPTHLIKTRGQQVTLRCSSQSGHNTVSWYQQALGQGPQFIFQYYREEENGRGNFPPRFSGLQFPNYSSELNVNALELDDSALYLCASSLPGQTTYEQYFGPGTRLTVT.

This clone was seen more than once but under ten times. V is TRBV5-1 and J is TRBJ1-4; the D gene is possibly TRBD1 (5 bases). The CDR3 is 15 residues long. V lost 4 bases and J 1 base, leaving 11 bases between the germline ends. The germline gives CDR1 SGHRS, CDR2 YFSETQ. The CDR3 here is CASSPSGITNEKLFF. The CDR3, as DNA: TGCGCCAGCAGCCCCTCAGGGATAACTAATGAAAAACTGTTTTTT.